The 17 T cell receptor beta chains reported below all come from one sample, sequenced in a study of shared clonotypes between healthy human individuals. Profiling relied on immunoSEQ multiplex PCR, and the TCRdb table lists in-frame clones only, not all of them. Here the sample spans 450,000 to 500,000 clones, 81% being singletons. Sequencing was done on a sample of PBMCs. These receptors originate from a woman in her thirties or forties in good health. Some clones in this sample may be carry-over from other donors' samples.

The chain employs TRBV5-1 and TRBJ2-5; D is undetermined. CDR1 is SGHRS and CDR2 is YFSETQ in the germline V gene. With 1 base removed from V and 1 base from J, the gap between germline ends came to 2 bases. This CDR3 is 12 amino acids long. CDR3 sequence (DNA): TGCGCCAGCAGCTTGCCCCAAGAGACCCAGTACTTC. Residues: CASSLPQETQYF.

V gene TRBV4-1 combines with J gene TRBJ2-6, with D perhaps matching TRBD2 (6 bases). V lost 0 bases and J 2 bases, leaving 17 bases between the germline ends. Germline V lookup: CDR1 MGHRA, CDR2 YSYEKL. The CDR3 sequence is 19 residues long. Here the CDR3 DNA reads TGCGCCAGCAGCCAAGATCTGGGTTCGGGGGAAACTGGGGCCAACGTCCTGACTTTC. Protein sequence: CASSQDLGSGETGANVLTF.

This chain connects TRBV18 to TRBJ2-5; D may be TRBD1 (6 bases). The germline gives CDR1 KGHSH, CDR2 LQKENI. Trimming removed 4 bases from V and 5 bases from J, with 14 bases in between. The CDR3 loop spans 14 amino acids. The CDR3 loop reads CASSRAADSETQYF. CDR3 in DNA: TGTGCCAGCTCACGTGCGGCGGACAGCGAGACCCAGTACTTC.

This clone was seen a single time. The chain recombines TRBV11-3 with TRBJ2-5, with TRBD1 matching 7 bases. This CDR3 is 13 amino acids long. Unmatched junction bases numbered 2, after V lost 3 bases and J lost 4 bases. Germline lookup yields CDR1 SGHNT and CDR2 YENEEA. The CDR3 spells CASSLDRSETQYF. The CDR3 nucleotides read TGTGCCAGCAGCTTGGACAGGTCAGAGACCCAGTACTTC.

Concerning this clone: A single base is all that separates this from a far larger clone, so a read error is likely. Here the CDR3 reads CAWSRGGGFGEGRLFF. CDR3 DNA: TGTGCCTGGAGTAGAGGGGGAGGTTTCGGAGAGGGGAGACTGTTTTTT. The chain couples TRBV30 to TRBJ1-4; D perhaps matches TRBD1 (6 bases). CDR3 length: 16 residues. The V end was cut by 2 bases, the J end by 13 bases, with 26 bases between. Germline V gene data show CDR1 as GTSNPN and CDR2 as SVGIG (reference sequence). Looking up the rest from reference TRBV30 and TRBJ1-4 gives the full variable domain: SQTIHQWPATLVQPVGSPLSLECTVEGTSNPNLYWYRQAAGRGLQLLFYSVGIGQISSEVPQNLSASRPQDRQFILSSKKLLLSDSGFYLCAWSRGGGFGEGRLFFGSGTQLSVL.

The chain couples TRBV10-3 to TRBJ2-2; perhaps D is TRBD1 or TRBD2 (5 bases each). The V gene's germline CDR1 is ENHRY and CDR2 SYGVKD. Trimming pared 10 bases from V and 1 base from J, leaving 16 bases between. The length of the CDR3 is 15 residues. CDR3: CATSTRGLNTGELFF. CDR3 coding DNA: TGTGCCACCTCTACGAGGGGATTGAACACCGGGGAGCTGTTTTTT.

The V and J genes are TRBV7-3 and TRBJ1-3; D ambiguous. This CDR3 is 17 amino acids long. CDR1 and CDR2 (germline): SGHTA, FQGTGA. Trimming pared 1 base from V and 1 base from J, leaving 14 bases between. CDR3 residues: CASSLSAPGQSGNTIYF. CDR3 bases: TGTGCCAGCAGCTTAAGTGCGCCAGGCCAATCTGGAAACACCATATATTTT.

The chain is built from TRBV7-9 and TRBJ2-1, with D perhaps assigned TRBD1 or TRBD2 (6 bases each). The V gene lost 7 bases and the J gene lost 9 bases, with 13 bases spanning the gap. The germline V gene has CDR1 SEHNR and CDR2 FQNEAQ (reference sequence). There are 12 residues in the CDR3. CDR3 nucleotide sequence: TGTGCCAGCAACACAGGGCGGGGTGAGCAGTTCTTC. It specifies CASNTGRGEQFF. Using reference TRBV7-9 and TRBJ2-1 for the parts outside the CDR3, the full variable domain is DTGVSQNPRHKITKRGQNVTFRCDPISEHNRLYWYRQTLGQGPEFLTYFQNEAQLEKSRLLSDRFSAERPKGSFSTLEIQRTEQGDSAMYLCASNTGRGEQFFGPGTRLTVL.

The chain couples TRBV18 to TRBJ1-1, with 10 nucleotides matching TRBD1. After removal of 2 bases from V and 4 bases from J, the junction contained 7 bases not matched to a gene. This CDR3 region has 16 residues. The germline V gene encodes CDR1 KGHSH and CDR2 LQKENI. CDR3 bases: TGTGCCAGCTCACCAGTACAGGACAGGGGGGGCACTGAAGCTTTCTTT. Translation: CASSPVQDRGGTEAFF.

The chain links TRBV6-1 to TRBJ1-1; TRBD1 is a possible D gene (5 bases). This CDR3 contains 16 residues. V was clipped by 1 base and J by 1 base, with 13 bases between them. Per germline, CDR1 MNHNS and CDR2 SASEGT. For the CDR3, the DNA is TGTGCCAGCAGTGAAGGGGACGTCCCCCCGAACACTGAAGCTTTCTTT. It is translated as CASSEGDVPPNTEAFF.

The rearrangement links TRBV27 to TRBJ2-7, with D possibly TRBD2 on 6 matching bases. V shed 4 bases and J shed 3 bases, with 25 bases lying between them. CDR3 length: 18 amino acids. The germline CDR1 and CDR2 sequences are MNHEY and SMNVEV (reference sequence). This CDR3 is CASSWPRDCRIEFYEQYF. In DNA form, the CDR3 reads TGTGCCAGCAGTTGGCCACGGGACTGCCGAATCGAATTCTACGAGCAGTACTTC.

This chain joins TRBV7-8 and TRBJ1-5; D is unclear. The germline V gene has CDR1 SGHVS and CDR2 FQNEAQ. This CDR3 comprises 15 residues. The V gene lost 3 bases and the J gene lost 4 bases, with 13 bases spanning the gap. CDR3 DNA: TGTGCCAGCAGCTTGACGCACAGCGATAATCAGCCCCAGCATTTT. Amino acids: CASSLTHSDNQPQHF.

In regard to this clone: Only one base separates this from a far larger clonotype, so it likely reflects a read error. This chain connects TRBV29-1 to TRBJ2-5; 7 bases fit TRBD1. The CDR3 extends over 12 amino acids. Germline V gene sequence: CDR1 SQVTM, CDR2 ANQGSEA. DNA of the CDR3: TGCAGCACCGGACAGGTCGGCGAGACCAAGTACTTC. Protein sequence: CSTGQVGETKYF.

CDR3 DNA sequence: TGTGCCAGCAGCTTAGGAGGGGGCTCGGAGACCCAGTACTTC. It encodes CASSLGGGSETQYF. This chain uses TRBV7-2 with TRBJ2-5; 7 nucleotides agree with TRBD1. The CDR3 loop spans 14 amino acids. Germline CDR1 and CDR2: SGHTA and FQGNSA. With 1 base clipped from V and 5 bases from J, the junction kept 4 bases outside the gene matches.

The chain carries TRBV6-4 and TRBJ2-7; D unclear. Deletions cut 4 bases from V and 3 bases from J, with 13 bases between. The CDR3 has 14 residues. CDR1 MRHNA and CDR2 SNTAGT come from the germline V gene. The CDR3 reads CASSAEIDGYEQYF. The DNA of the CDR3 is TGTGCCAGCAGTGCCGAGATAGACGGCTACGAGCAGTACTTC.

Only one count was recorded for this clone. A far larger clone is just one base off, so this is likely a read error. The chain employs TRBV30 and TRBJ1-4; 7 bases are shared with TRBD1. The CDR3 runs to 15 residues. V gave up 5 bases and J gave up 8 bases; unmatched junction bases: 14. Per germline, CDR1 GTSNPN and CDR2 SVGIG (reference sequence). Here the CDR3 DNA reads TGTGCCTGGGGCACCCAGACAGGGCTTAGGGAAAAACTGTTTTTT. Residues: CAWGTQTGLREKLFF.

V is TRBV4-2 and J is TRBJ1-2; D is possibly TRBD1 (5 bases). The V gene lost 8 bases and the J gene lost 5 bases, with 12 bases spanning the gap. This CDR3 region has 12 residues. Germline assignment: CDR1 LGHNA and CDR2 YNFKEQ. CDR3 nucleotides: TGTGCCAGCCGGGGGACGGAGTATGGCTACACCTTC. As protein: CASRGTEYGYTF.